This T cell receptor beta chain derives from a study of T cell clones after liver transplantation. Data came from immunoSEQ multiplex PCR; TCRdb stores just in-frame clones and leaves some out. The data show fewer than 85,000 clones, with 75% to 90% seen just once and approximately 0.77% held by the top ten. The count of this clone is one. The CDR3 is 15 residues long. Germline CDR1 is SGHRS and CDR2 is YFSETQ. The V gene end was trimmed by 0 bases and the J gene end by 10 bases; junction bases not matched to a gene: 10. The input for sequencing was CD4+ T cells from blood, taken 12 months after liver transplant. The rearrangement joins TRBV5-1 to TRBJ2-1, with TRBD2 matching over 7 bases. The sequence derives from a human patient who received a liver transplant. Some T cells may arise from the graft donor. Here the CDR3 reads CASSLGLALDGEQFF. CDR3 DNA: TGCGCCAGCAGCTTGGGACTAGCCCTCGACGGCGAGCAGTTCTTC.